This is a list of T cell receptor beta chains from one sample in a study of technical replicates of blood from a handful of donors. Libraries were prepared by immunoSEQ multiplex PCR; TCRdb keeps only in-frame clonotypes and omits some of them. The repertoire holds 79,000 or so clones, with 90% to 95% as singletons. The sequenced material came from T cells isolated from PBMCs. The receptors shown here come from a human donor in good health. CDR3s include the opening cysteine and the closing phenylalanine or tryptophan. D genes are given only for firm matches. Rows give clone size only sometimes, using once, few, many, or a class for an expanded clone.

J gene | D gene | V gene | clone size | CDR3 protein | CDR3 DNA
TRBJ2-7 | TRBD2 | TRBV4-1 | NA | CASSQVGGGEQYF | TGCGCCAGCAGCCAAGTGGGGGGGGGCGAGCAGTACTTC
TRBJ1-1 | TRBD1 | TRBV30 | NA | CAWNPSGGGGAFF | TGTGCCTGGAATCCGTCAGGGGGCGGTGGAGCTTTCTTT
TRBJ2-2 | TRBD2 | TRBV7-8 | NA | CASSQGPGLAGPINTGELFF | TGTGCCAGCAGCCAGGGGCCGGGACTAGCGGGCCCTATCAACACCGGGGAGCTGTTTTTT
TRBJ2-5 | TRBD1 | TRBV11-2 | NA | CASSRLGTGYQETQYF | TGTGCCAGCAGTCGGCTCGGGACAGGGTACCAAGAGACCCAGTACTTC
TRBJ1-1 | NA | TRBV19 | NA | CASRKWAGNTEAFF | TGTGCCAGCCGAAAGTGGGCAGGGAACACTGAAGCTTTCTTT
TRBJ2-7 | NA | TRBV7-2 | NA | CASSLAVSVLLVHEQYF | TGTGCCAGCAGCTTAGCAGTGAGCGTGCTACTAGTTCACGAGCAGTACTTC
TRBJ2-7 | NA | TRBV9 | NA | CASSVGERAYEQYF | TGTGCCAGCAGCGTAGGGGAGAGGGCGTACGAGCAGTACTTC
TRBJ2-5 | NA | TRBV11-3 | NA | CASSSGVRETQYF | TGTGCCAGCAGCTCCGGGGTAAGAGAGACCCAGTACTTC
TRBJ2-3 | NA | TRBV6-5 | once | CASSLLVRTDTQYF | TGTGCCAGCTCTCTCCTAGTTAGAACAGATACGCAGTATTTT
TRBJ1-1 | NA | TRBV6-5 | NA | CASSPTGNTEAFF | TGTGCCAGCAGTCCGACAGGAAACACTGAAGCTTTCTTT
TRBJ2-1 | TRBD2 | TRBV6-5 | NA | CASSSSGRADNEQFF | TGTGCCAGCAGTTCTAGCGGGAGGGCGGACAATGAGCAGTTCTTC
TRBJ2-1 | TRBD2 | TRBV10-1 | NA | CASSEATASGGADEQFF | TGCGCCAGCAGTGAAGCAACAGCTAGCGGGGGGGCCGATGAGCAGTTCTTC
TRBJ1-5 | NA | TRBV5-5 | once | CASSSWGGSQPQHF | TGTGCCAGCAGCTCCTGGGGGGGGAGTCAGCCCCAGCATTTT
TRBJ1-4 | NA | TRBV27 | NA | CASSPGTMNNEKLFF | TGTGCCAGCAGTCCTGGGACAATGAATAATGAAAAACTGTTTTTT
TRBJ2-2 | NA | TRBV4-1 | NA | CASRKEVGVAGELFF | TGCGCCAGCAGGAAGGAAGTGGGAGTTGCCGGGGAGCTGTTTTTT
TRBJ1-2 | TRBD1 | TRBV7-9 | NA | CASSLFRGQQNGYTF | TGTGCCAGCAGCTTATTTAGGGGGCAGCAAAATGGCTACACCTTC
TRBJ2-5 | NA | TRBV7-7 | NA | CASSLLGNQETQYF | TGTGCTAGCAGCCTTCTGGGCAACCAAGAGACCCAGTACTTC
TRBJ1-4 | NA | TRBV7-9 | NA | CASSLAAAVNEKLFF | TGTGCCAGCAGCTTAGCGGCGGCAGTTAATGAAAAACTGTTTTTT
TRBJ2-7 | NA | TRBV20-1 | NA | CSAPSSYEQYF | TGCAGTGCTCCGAGCTCCTACGAGCAGTACTTC
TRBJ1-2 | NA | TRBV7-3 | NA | CASSPEANGYGYTF | TGTGCCAGCAGCCCAGAGGCTAATGGTTATGGCTACACCTTC
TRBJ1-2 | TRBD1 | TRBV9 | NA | CASSPRQGRDGYTF | TGTGCCAGCAGCCCGAGACAGGGTAGAGATGGCTACACCTTC
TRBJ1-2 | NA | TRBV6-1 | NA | CASSESTNYGYTF | TGTGCCAGCAGTGAATCCACTAACTATGGCTACACCTTC
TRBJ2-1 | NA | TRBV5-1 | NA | CASSAGTPARNEQFF | TGCGCCAGCAGCGCCGGGACACCGGCCCGCAATGAGCAGTTCTTC
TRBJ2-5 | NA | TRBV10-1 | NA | CASSESTSGAQYF | TGCGCCAGCAGTGAGTCGACGAGTGGGGCGCAGTACTTC
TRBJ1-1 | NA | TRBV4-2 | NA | CASSQQGRTEAFF | TGTGCCAGCAGCCAACAGGGGCGAACTGAAGCTTTCTTT
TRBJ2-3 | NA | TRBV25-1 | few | CASSDGGPTDTQYF | TGTGCCAGCAGTGATGGAGGCCCCACAGATACGCAGTATTTT
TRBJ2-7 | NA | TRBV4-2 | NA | CASSATPRGRNEQYF | TGTGCCAGCAGTGCTACTCCCAGGGGCCGGAACGAGCAGTACTTC
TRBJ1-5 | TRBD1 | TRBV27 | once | CASSWTGNQPQHF | TGTGCCAGCAGTTGGACAGGTAATCAGCCCCAGCATTTT
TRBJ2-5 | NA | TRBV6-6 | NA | CASSFEEETQYF | TGTGCCAGCAGTTTTGAGGAAGAGACCCAGTACTTC
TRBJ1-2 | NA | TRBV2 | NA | CASSDRSSSLGYTF | TGTGCCAGCAGTGACCGTAGTTCGAGCTTGGGCTACACCTTC
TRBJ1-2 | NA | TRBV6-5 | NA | CASSNRQVHYGYTF | TGTGCCAGCAGTAACAGACAGGTTCACTATGGCTACACCTTC
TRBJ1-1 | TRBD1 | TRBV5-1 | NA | CASSLLPTGENTEAFF | TGCGCCAGCAGCTTACTCCCGACAGGGGAGAACACTGAAGCTTTCTTT
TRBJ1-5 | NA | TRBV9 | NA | CASSARGGNQPQHF | TGTGCCAGCAGCGCCAGGGGTGGCAATCAGCCCCAGCATTTT
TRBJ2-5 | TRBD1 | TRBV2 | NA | CASRQGAQETQYF | TGTGCCAGCAGACAGGGGGCACAAGAGACCCAGTACTTC
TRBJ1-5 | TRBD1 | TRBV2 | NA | CASSGDRGHQPQHF | TGTGCCAGCAGCGGGGACAGGGGCCATCAGCCCCAGCATTTT
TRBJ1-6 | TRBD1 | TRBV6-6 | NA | CASSYGTGVGIGLHF | TGTGCCAGCAGTTATGGAACAGGGGTTGGGATAGGTCTCCACTTT
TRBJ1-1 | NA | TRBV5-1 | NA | CASSLGTVNTEAFF | TGCGCCAGCAGCTTGGGGACAGTAAACACTGAAGCTTTCTTT
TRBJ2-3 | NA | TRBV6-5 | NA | CAAWGPDTQYF | TGTGCCGCGTGGGGGCCGGATACGCAGTATTTT
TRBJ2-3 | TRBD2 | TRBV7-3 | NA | CASSSYGTSGGTQYF | TGTGCCAGCAGCTCCTATGGGACTAGCGGGGGGACGCAGTATTTT
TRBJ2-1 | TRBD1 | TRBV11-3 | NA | CASSWTGVAYNEQFF | TGTGCCAGCAGCTGGACAGGGGTGGCCTACAATGAGCAGTTCTTC
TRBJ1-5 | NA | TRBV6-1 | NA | CASSPRPGPGQPQHF | TGTGCCAGCAGCCCCAGACCCGGCCCGGGACAGCCCCAGCATTTT